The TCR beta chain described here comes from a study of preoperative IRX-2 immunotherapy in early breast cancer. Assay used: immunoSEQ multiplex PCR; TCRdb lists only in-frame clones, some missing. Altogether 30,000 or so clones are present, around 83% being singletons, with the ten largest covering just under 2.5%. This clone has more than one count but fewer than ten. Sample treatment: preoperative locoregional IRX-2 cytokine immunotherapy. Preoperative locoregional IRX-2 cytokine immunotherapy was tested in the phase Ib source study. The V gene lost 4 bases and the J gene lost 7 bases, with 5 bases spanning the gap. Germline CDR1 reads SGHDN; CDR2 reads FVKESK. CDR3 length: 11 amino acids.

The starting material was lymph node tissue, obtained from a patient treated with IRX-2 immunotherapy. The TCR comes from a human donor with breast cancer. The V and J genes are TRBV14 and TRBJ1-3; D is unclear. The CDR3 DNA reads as TGTGCCAGCAGCCGCTGGAACACCATATATTTT. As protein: CASSRWNTIYF.